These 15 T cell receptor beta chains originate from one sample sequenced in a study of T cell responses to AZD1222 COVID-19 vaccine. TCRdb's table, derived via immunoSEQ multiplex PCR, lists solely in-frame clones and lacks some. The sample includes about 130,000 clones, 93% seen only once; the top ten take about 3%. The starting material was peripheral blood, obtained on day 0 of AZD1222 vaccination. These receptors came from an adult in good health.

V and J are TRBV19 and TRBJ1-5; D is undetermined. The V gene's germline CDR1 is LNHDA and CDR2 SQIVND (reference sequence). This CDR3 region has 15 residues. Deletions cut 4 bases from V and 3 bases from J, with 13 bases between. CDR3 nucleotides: TGTGCCAGTAGTAGATTTGGGAGCCCCAATCAGCCCCAGCATTTT. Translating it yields CASSRFGSPNQPQHF.

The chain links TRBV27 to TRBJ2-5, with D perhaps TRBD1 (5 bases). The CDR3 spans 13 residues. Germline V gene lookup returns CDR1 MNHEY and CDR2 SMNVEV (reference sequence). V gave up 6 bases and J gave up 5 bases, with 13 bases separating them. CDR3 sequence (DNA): TGTGCCAGCAGGCTCAGGGCGGAGGAGACCCAGTACTTC. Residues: CASRLRAEETQYF.

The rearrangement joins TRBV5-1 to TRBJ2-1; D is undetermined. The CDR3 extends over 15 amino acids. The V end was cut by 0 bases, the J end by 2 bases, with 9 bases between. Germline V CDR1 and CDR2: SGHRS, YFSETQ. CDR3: CASSLVTGTYNEQFF. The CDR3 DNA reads TGCGCCAGCAGCTTGGTGACGGGTACCTACAATGAGCAGTTCTTC.

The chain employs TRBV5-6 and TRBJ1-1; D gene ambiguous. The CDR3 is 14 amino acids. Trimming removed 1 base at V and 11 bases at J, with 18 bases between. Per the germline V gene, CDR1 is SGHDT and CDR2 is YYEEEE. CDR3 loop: CASSLSRRDREAFF. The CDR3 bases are TGTGCCAGCAGCTTGTCAAGAAGGGATCGGGAGGCTTTCTTT.

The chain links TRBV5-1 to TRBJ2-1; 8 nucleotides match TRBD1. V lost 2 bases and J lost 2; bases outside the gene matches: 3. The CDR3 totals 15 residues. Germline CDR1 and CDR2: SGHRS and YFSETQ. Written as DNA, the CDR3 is TGCGCCAGCAGCTTTGGGGACAGGCCCTACAATGAGCAGTTCTTC. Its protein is CASSFGDRPYNEQFF. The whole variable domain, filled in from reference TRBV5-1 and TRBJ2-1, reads KAGVTQTPRYLIKTRGQQVTLSCSPISGHRSVSWYQQTPGQGLQFLFEYFSETQRNKGNFPGRFSGRQFSNSRSEMNVSTLELGDSALYLCASSFGDRPYNEQFFGPGTRLTVL.

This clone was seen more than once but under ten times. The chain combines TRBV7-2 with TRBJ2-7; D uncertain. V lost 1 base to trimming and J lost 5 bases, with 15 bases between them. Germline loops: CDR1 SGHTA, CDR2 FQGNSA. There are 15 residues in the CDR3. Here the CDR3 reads CASSLELARPHEQYF. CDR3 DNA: TGTGCCAGCAGCTTAGAACTTGCTAGACCCCACGAGCAGTACTTC.

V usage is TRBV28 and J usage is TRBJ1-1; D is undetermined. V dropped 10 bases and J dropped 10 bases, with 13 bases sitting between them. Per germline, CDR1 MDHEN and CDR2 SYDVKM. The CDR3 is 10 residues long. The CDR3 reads CATHAKRAFF. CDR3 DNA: TGTGCCACCCACGCCAAGCGAGCTTTCTTT.

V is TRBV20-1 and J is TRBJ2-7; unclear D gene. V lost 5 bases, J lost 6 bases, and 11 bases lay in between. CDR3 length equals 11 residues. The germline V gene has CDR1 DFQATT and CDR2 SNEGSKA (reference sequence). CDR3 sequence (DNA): TGCAGTGCTCCCACCCATTCCGAGCAGTACTTC. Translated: CSAPTHSEQYF.

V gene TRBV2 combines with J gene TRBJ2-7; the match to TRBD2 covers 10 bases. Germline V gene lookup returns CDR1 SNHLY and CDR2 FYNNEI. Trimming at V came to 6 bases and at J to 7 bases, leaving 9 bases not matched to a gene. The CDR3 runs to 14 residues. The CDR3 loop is CASSSGTSAQEQYF. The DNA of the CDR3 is TGTGCCAGCAGCTCCGGGACTAGCGCGCAGGAGCAGTACTTC.

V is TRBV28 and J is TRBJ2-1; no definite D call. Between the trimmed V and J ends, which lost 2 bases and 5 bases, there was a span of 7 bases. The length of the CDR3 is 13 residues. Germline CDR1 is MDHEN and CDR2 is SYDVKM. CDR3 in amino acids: CASSLTVNNEQFF. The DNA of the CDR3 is TGTGCCAGCAGTTTAACGGTGAACAATGAGCAGTTCTTC.

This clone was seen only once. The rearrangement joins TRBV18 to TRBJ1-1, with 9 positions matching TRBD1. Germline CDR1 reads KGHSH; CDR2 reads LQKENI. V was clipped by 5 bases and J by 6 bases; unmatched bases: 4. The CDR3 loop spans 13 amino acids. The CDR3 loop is CASSWDRASEAFF. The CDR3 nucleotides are TGTGCCAGCTCATGGGACAGGGCTTCTGAAGCTTTCTTT.

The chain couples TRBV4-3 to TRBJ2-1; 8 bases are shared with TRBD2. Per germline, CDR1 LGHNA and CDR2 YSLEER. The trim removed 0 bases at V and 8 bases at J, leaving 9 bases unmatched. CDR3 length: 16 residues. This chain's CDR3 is CASSQDNSGRADEQFF. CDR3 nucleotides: TGCGCCAGCAGCCAAGATAATTCCGGGAGGGCCGATGAGCAGTTCTTC.

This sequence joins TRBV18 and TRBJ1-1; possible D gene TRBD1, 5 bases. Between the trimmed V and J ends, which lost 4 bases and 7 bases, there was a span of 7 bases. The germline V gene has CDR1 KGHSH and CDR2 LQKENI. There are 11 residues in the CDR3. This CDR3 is CASSRGDEAFF. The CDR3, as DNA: TGTGCCAGCTCACGGGGGGATGAAGCTTTCTTT.

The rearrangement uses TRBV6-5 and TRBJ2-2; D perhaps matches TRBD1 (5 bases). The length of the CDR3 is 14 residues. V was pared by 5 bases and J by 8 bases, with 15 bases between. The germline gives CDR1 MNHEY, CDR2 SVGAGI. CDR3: CASSPTGASGELFF. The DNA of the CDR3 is TGTGCCAGCAGTCCCACTGGGGCATCTGGGGAGCTGTTTTTT.

Written as DNA, the CDR3 is TGTGCCAGCAGTGAATATGGGCTAAACACTGAAGCTTTCTTT. Translated: CASSEYGLNTEAFF. The genes are TRBV25-1 and TRBJ1-1; D is unresolved. The V gene's germline CDR1 is MGHDK and CDR2 SYGVNS. V shed 0 bases and J shed 2 bases, with 7 bases lying between them. This CDR3 is built from 14 residues.